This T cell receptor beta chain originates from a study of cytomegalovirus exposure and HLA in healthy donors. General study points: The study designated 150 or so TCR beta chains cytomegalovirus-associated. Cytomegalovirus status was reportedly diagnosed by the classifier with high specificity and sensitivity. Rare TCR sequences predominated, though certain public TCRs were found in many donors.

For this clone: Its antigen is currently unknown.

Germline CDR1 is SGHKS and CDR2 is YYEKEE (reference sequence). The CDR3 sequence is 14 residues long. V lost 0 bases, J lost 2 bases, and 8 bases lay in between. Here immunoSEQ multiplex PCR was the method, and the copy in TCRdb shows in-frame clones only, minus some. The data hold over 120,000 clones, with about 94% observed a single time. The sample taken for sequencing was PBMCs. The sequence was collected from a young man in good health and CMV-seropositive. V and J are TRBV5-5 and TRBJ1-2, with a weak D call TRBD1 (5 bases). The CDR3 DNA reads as TGTGCCAGCAGCTTGGTTAGGGGAAACTATGGCTACACCTTC. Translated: CASSLVRGNYGYTF.